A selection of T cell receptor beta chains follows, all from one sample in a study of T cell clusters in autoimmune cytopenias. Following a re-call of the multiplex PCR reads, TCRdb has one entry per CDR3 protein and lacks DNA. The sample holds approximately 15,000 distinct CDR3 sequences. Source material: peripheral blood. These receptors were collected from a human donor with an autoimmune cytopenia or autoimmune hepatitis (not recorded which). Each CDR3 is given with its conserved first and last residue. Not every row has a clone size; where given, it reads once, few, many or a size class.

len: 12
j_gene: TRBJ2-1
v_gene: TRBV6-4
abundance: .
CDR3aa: CASSDMAGKQFF

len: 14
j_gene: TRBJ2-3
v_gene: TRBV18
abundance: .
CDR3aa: CASSQTGATDTQYF

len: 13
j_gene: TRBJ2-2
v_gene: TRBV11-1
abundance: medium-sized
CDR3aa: CASSLDGAGELFF

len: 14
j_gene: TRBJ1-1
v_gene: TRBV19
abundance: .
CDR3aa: CASSILRGRTEAFF

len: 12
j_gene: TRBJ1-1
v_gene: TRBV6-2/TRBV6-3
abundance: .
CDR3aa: CASSYPNTEAFF

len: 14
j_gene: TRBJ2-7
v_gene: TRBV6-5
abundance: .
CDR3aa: CASRGGDRSYEQYF

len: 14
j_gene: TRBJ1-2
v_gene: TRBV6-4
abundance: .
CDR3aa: CASSASQGAYGYTF

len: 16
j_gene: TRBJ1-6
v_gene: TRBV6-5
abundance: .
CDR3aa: CASSEWGGGGYSPLHF

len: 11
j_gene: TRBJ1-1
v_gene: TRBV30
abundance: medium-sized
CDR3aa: CAWSVNTEAFF

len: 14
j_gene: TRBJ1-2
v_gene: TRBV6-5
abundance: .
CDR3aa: CASAPGQELDGYTF

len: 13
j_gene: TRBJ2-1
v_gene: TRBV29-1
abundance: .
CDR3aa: CSVREGGSGEQFF

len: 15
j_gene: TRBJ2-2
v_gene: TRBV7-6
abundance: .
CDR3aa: CASSPGRGSTGELFF